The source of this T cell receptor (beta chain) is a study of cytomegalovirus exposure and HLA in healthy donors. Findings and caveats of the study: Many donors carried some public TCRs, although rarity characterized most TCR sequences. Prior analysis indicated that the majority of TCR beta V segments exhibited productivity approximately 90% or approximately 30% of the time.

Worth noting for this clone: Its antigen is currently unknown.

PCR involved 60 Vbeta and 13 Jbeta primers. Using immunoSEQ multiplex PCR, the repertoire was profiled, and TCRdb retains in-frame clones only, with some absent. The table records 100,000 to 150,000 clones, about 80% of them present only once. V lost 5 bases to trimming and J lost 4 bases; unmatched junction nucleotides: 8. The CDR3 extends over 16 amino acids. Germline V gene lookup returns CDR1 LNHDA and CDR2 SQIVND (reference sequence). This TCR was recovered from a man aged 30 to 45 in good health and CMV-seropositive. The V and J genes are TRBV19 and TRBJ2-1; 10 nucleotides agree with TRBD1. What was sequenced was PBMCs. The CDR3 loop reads CASSSEWGQGYNEQFF. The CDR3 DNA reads TGTGCCAGTAGTTCCGAATGGGGACAGGGGTACAATGAGCAGTTCTTC.